The 16 T cell receptor beta chains listed next were all sequenced from one sample in a study of shared clonotypes between healthy human individuals. The table came from immunoSEQ multiplex PCR; TCRdb's copy has only in-frame clones and leaves some out. The sample has hundreds of thousands of clones; roughly three quarters are singletons. The sample consisted of PBMCs. These receptors were obtained from a woman aged 35 to 49 in good health. Some clones in this sample may be carry-over from other donors' samples.

The genes are TRBV25-1 and TRBJ2-2; tentatively, D is TRBD2 (6 bases). The germline V gene encodes CDR1 MGHDK and CDR2 SYGVNS. The CDR3 runs to 15 residues. V was cut by 6 bases and J by 4 bases, with 15 bases left in between. CDR3 region: CASSSLTRATGELFF. CDR3 DNA: TGTGCCAGCAGCAGCTTGACTAGAGCCACCGGGGAGCTGTTTTTT.

This clone was detected once. The CDR3 sequence: CASSLGLGSGGHQETQYF. CDR3 nucleotides: TGTGCCAGCAGCTTAGGACTTGGAAGCGGGGGCCACCAAGAGACCCAGTACTTC. The V and J genes are TRBV11-3 and TRBJ2-5; 8 bases agree with TRBD2. The germline V gene encodes CDR1 SGHNT and CDR2 YENEEA. There are 18 residues in the CDR3. Trimming removed 1 base from V and 0 bases from J; junction bases left unmatched: 10.

The table lists this clone with a few counts. V usage is TRBV15 and J usage is TRBJ2-2; 10 bases map to TRBD1. The ends lost 3 bases at V and 5 bases at J; junction bases unmatched: 9. CDR3 length: 17 amino acids. The germline CDR1 and CDR2 sequences are LNHNV and YYDKDF (reference sequence). CDR3 DNA sequence: TGTGCCACCAGCAGCACCGGGACAGGGGTGCGGACCGGGGAGCTGTTTTTT. Residues: CATSSTGTGVRTGELFF.

J is TRBJ1-4 and V is TRBV4-2; 9 nucleotides agree with TRBD1. Per germline, CDR1 LGHNA and CDR2 YNFKEQ. The ends lost 3 bases at V and 8 bases at J; junction bases unmatched: 13. This CDR3 has 17 residues. CDR3 loop: CASSQGTGRALREKLFF. The CDR3 bases are TGTGCCAGCAGCCAGGGGACAGGGAGGGCCCTTAGGGAAAAACTGTTTTTT.

The chain carries TRBV5-4 and TRBJ1-2; 7 positions match TRBD1. J lost 2 bases, V lost 4 bases, and 5 bases had no gene match. CDR1 and CDR2 from the germline V gene are SGHNT and YYREEE (reference sequence). CDR3 size: 14 residues. The CDR3 spells CASSRDRANYGYTF. DNA of the CDR3: TGTGCCAGCAGCAGGGACAGAGCAAACTATGGCTACACCTTC.

This clone was detected a few times. J is TRBJ2-7 and V is TRBV14; D is uncertain. Looked up from germline, CDR1 is SGHDN and CDR2 is FVKESK. The ends were cut back, 1 base at V and 6 bases at J, with 13 bases in the middle. CDR3 length: 14 residues. CDR3 in DNA: TGTGCCAGCAGCCAAGGTATCGAATCGGGCGAGCAGTACTTC. It codes for CASSQGIESGEQYF.

The J gene is TRBJ2-1, the V gene TRBV28, with TRBD1 matching over 11 bases. The CDR3 length is 18 residues. The germline gives CDR1 MDHEN, CDR2 SYDVKM. Losses at the gene ends were 5 bases for V and 10 bases for J; bases not matched to a gene: 19. The CDR3 bases are TGTGCCAGCAGTATCCCCGGGACAGGGGGGATTGTTTTAGGCGAGCAGTTCTTC. Protein: CASSIPGTGGIVLGEQFF.

The chain is built from TRBV7-8 and TRBJ2-3; 13 bases match TRBD2. Germline V gene lookup returns CDR1 SGHVS and CDR2 FQNEAQ. V shed 4 bases and J 6 bases; nucleotides not matched to a gene: 7. The CDR3 has 16 amino acids. CDR3 amino acids: CASSSGLAGYPDTQYF. The CDR3 DNA reads TGTGCCAGCAGCTCGGGACTAGCGGGATATCCTGATACGCAGTATTTT. Drawing the rest from reference TRBV7-8 and TRBJ2-3, the complete variable domain is GAGVSQSPRYKVAKRGQDVALRCDPISGHVSLFWYQQALGQGPEFLTYFQNEAQLDKSGLPSDRFFAERPEGSVSTLKIQRTQQEDSAVYLCASSSGLAGYPDTQYFGPGTRLTVL.

The V gene is TRBV7-3, the J gene TRBJ1-1; a possible D gene is TRBD1 (5 bases). Trimming took 5 bases from V and 4 from J, leaving 14 bases between them. CDR1 and CDR2 from the germline V gene are SGHTA and FQGTGA. The CDR3 contains 14 residues. CDR3 region: CASSPGRRVTEAFF. The CDR3 nucleotides are TGTGCCAGCAGCCCGGGACGGAGGGTCACTGAAGCTTTCTTT.

This chain connects TRBV6-6 to TRBJ1-3; the D is unclear. Germline V gives CDR1 MNHNY, CDR2 SVGAGI (reference sequence). V was pared by 4 bases and J by 0 bases, with 7 bases between. The CDR3 contains 14 residues. The CDR3 DNA reads as TGTGCCAGCAGTTCGCCAGACTCTGGAAACACCATATATTTT. It translates to CASSSPDSGNTIYF.

This clone appeared a few times. The chain carries TRBV20-1 and TRBJ2-7; D perhaps matches TRBD2 (5 bases). The CDR3 contains 11 residues. Trimming cost V 5 bases and J 6 bases, with 11 bases left between them. The germline CDR1 and CDR2 sequences are DFQATT and SNEGSKA (reference sequence). Here the CDR3 DNA reads TGCAGTGCTCCCGGACTCTCCGAGCAGTACTTC. It encodes CSAPGLSEQYF.

The chain combines TRBV7-9 with TRBJ2-7, with 7 bases fitting TRBD2. The CDR3 sequence is 15 residues long. Losses at the gene ends were 5 bases for V and 0 bases for J; bases not matched to a gene: 7. The V gene's germline CDR1 is SEHNR and CDR2 FQNEAQ (reference sequence). This CDR3 reads CASSLTSWSSYEQYF. For the CDR3, the DNA is TGTGCCAGCAGCCTGACTAGCTGGAGCTCCTACGAGCAGTACTTC.

J is TRBJ2-6 and V is TRBV7-9, with D possibly TRBD2 on 5 matching bases. The CDR3 is 17 amino acids. Germline assignment: CDR1 SEHNR and CDR2 FQNEAQ (reference sequence). Trimming took 2 bases from V and 0 from J, leaving 11 bases between them. In DNA form, the CDR3 reads TGTGCCAGCAGCTTAAGTCCCGGACTCTCTGGGGCCAACGTCCTGACTTTC. The encoded protein is CASSLSPGLSGANVLTF.

The chain links TRBV7-9 to TRBJ2-3; possible D gene TRBD2, 7 bases. Germline V gives CDR1 SEHNR, CDR2 FQNEAQ (reference sequence). V was clipped by 10 bases and J by 3 bases, with 20 bases between them. This CDR3 region has 15 residues. CDR3 sequence (DNA): TGTGCCATCCCCCCTCCCGGGGGGCGGACAGATACGCAGTATTTT. This codes for CAIPPPGGRTDTQYF.

CDR3 amino acids: CASSAGTSGKGFRETQYF. In DNA form, the CDR3 reads TGTGCCAGCAGTGCCGGGACTAGCGGGAAGGGGTTTAGAGAGACCCAGTACTTC. This chain joins TRBV28 and TRBJ2-5; TRBD2 agrees at 13 bases. This CDR3 spans 18 amino acids. The junction had 13 bases not matched to a gene; V was cut back by 5 bases and J by 4 bases. Germline V lookup: CDR1 MDHEN, CDR2 SYDVKM.

The V call is TRBV11-3, the J call TRBJ2-3, with 8 bases fitting TRBD2. Germline CDR1 SGHNT, CDR2 YENEEA. This CDR3 spans 16 amino acids. The J segment lost 3 bases and the V segment lost 5 bases, leaving 10 bases of the junction unmatched. The CDR3 sequence: CASSNPPGGGTDTQYF. In nucleotides, the CDR3 is TGTGCCAGCAGCAATCCTCCCGGGGGGGGAACAGATACGCAGTATTTT.